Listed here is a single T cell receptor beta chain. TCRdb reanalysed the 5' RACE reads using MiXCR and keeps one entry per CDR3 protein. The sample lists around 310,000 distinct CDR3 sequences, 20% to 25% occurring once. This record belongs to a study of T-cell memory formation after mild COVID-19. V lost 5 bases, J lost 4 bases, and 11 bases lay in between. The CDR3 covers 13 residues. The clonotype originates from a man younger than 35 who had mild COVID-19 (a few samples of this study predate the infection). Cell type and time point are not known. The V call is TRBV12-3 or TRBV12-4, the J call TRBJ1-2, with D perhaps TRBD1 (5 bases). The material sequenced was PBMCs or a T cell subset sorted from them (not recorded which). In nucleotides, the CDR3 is TGTGCCAGCAGTCCCCTGGGGACCTATGGCTACACCTTC. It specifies CASSPLGTYGYTF.